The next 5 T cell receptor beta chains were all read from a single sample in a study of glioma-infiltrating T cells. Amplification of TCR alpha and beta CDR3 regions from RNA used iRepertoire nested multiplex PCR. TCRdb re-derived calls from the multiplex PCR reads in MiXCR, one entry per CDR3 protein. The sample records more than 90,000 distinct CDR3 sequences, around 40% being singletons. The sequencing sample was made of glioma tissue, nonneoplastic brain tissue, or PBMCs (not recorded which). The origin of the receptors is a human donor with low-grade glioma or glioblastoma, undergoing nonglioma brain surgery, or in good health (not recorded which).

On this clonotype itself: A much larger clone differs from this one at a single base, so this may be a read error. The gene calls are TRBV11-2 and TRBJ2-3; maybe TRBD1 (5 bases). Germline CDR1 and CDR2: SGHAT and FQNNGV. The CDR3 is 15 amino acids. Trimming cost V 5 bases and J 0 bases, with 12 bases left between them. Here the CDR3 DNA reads TGTGCCAGCAGCCCCCGGACAACTAGCACAGATACGCAGTATTTT. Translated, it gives CASSPRTTSTDTQYF.

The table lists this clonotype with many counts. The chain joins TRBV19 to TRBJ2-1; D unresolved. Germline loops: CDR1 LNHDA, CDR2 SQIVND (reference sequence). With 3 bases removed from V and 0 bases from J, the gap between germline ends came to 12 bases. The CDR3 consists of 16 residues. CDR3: CASSMRPASSYNEQFF. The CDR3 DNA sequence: TGTGCCAGTAGTATGAGGCCAGCGAGCTCCTACAATGAGCAGTTCTTC.

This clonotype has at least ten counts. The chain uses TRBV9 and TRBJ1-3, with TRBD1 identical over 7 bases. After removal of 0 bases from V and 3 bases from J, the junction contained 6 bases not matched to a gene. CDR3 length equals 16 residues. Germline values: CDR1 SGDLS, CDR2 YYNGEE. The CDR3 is CASSVGDSLYGNTIYF. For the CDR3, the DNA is TGTGCCAGCAGCGTAGGGGACAGCCTGTATGGAAACACCATATATTTT.

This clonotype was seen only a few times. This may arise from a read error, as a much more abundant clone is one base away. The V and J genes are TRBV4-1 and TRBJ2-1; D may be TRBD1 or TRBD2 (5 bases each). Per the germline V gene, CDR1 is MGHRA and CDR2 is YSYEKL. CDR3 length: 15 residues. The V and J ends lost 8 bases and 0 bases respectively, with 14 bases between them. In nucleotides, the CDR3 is TGCGCCAGCGCAAGGGACGGTAGCTCCTACAATGAGCAGTTCTTC. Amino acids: CASARDGSSYNEQFF.

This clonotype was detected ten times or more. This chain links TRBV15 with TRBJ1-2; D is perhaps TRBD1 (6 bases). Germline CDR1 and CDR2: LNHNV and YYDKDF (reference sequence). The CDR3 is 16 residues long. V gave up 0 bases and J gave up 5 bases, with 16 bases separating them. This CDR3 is CATSRERTEVAYGYTF. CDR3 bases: TGTGCCACCAGCAGAGAGAGGACAGAAGTAGCGTATGGCTACACCTTC.